This T cell receptor (beta chain) was sequenced during a study of control samples from healthy donors and cancer patients. Germline CDR1 and CDR2: SEHNR and FQNEAQ (reference sequence). The CDR3 is 15 amino acids. Trimming took 4 bases from V and 2 from J; bases not matched to a gene: 5. Clones were sequenced by immunoSEQ multiplex PCR, and TCRdb holds only the in-frame ones, with some missing. The sample shows about 190,000 clones, about 90% of them seen only once. The sequence was collected from a man younger than 45 in good health. The source material was blood. The V gene is TRBV7-9, the J gene TRBJ1-5, with TRBD1 identical over 7 bases. This CDR3 reads CASSSDRFGNQPQHF. In DNA, the CDR3 is TGTGCCAGCAGCTCGGACAGGTTCGGCAATCAGCCCCAGCATTTT.